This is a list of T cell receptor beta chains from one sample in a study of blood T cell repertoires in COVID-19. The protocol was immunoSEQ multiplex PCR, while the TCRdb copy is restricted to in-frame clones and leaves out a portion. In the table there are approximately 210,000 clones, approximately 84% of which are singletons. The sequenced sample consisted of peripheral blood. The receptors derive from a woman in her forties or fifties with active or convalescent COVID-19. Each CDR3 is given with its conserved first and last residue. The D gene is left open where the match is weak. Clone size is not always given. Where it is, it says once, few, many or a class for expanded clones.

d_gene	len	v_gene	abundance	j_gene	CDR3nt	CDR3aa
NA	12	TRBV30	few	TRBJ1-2	TGTGCCTGGGCAACAGGGAAAGGAGGCTACACCTTC	CAWATGKGGYTF
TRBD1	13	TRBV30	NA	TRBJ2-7	TGTGCCTGCCTGGGACAGGGGGACTACGAGCAGTACTTC	CACLGQGDYEQYF
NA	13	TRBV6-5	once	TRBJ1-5	TGTGCCAGCAGGGGGACATTAGGTCAGCCCCAGCATTTT	CASRGTLGQPQHF
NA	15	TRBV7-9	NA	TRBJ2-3	TGTGCCAGCGCACCGACGGGTGCTAGCACAGATACGCAGTATTTT	CASAPTGASTDTQYF
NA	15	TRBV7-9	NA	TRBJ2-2	TGTGCCCCCTCTAGGGCACAGGGTATGGAGGGGGAGCTGTTTTTT	CAPSRAQGMEGELFF
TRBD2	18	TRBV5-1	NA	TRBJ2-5	TGCGCCAGCAGCCCTGGACTAGCGGGGGGGTATCCCCAAGAGACCCAGTACTTC	CASSPGLAGGYPQETQYF
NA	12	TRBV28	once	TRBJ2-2	TGTGCCAGCACCTTAAACACCGGGGAGCTGTTTTTT	CASTLNTGELFF
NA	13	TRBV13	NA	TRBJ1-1	TGTGCCAGCAGCTCGGGGAGGAACACTGAAGCTTTCTTT	CASSSGRNTEAFF
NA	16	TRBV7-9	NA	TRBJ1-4	TGTGCCAGCAGCTCCCTGACGGGGTCGCGTTTAGAAAAACTGTTTTTT	CASSSLTGSRLEKLFF
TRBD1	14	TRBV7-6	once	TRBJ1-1	TGTGCCAGCAGCCAAGACAGGGGGAGCACTGAAGCTTTCTTT	CASSQDRGSTEAFF
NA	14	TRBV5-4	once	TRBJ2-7	TGTGCCAGCAGCACGCAGGGTCTCGCCTACGAGCAGTACTTC	CASSTQGLAYEQYF
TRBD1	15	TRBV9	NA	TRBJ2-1	TGTGCCAGCAGCCTAAGACAGGGGGCTGTAGGTGAGCAGTTCTTC	CASSLRQGAVGEQFF
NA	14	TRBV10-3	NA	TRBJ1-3	TGTGCCCCCCAAAGGTCGGCGGCAGGAAACACCATATATTTT	CAPQRSAAGNTIYF
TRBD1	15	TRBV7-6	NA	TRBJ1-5	TGTGCCAGCAGCTCATCAGGGGGAAGCAATCAGCCCCAGCATTTT	CASSSSGGSNQPQHF
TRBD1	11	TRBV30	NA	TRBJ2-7	TGTGCCTGGGGGACAGCTTTCGAACAGTACTTC	CAWGTAFEQYF
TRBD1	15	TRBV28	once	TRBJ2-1	TGTGCCAGCAGTTCGACGGGACAGGATGTCGGTGAGCAGTTCTTC	CASSSTGQDVGEQFF
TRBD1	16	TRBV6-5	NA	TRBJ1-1	TGTGCCAGCAGTTACTCTCTGGGACAGGGGAGCACTGAAGCTTTCTTT	CASSYSLGQGSTEAFF
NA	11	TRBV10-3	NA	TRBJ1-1	TGTGCCATCAGTGTAAACACTGAAGCTTTCTTT	CAISVNTEAFF
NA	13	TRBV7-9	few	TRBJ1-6	TGTGCCAGCAGACGTGGAGGCGATTCACCCCTCCACTTT	CASRRGGDSPLHF
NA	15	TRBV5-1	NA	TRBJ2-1	TGCGCCAGCAGCTTGGCCGGGACACATTACAATGAGCAGTTCTTC	CASSLAGTHYNEQFF
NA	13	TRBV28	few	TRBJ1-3	TGTGCCAGCACCAGGGTCTCTGGAAACACCATATATTTT	CASTRVSGNTIYF
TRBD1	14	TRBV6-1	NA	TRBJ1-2	TGTGCCAGCAGTGAGATGGGACAGGGGGGAGGCTACACCTTC	CASSEMGQGGGYTF
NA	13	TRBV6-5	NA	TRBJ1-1	TGTGCCAGCACCCAGATCGGGGGACTGGGAGCTTTCTTT	CASTQIGGLGAFF
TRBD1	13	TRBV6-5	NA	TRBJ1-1	TGTGCCAGCTTTTCAGGGGGAAACACTGAAGCTTTCTTT	CASFSGGNTEAFF
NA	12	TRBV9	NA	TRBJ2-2	TGTGCCAGCGCGCAAAACACCGGGGAGCTGTTTTTT	CASAQNTGELFF
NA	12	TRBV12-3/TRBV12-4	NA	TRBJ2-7	TGTGCCAGCAGTTTAGCGTTCGGGAGAGGGCGCTTC	CASSLAFGRGRF
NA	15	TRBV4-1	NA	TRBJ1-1	TGCGCCAGCAGCCACCCCGCCCGAGTGAACACTGAAGCTTTCTTT	CASSHPARVNTEAFF
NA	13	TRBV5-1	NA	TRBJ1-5	TGCGCCAGCAGCTTGGATCATCAGCAGCCCCAGCATTTT	CASSLDHQQPQHF
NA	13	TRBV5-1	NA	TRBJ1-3	TGCGCCAGCAGCTTTGGACAGGGAAACACCATATATTTT	CASSFGQGNTIYF
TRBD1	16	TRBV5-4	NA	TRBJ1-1	TGTGCCAGCAGCACCGGAGTGGGACAGAAGAACACTGAAGCTTTCTTT	CASSTGVGQKNTEAFF
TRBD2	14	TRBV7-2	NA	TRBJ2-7	TGTGCCAGCAGCAGAACTAGCGGGAGTGGCGAGCAGTACTTC	CASSRTSGSGEQYF
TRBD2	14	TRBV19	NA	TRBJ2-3	TGTGCCAGTCGGCCTAGCGGGACCACAGATACGCAGTATTTT	CASRPSGTTDTQYF
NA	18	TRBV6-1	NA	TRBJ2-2	TGTGCCAGCAGTGAGTACTCCGGGGGAGGCCTGGGCACCGGGGAGCTGTTTTTT	CASSEYSGGGLGTGELFF
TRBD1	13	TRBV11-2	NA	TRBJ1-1	TGTGCCACCCAACAGGGGGGAAACACTGAAGCTTTCTTT	CATQQGGNTEAFF
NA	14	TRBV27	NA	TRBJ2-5	TGTGCCAGCAGTAGTTTGGGGCTCCAAGAGACCCAGTACTTC	CASSSLGLQETQYF
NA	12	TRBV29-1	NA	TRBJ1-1	TGCAGCGGAGCGGGCGGTAACGCTGAAGCTTTCTTT	CSGAGGNAEAFF
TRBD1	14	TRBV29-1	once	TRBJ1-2	TGCAGCGTTCCGAGGCAGGGGGCGCAGAATGGCTACACCTTC	CSVPRQGAQNGYTF
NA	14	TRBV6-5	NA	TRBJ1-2	TGTGCCAGCACCCCAAACAGGGAAACTTCGGGCTACACCTTC	CASTPNRETSGYTF
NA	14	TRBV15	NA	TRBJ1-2	TGTGCCACCAGCAGAGATAGAGGGGGCTATGGCTACACCTTC	CATSRDRGGYGYTF
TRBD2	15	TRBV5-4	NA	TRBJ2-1	TGTGCCAGCAGCTTGTTTACGGGGGGGCTTGGTGAGCAGTTCTTC	CASSLFTGGLGEQFF